Sequencing of this T cell receptor (beta chain) was carried out in a study of shared clonotypes between healthy human individuals. Trimming took off 2 bases at V and 4 bases at J, with 9 bases between the two ends. The CDR3 totals 13 residues. TCRdb's table, derived via immunoSEQ multiplex PCR, lists solely in-frame clones and lacks some. The profile covers millions of clones, with roughly 93% appearing a single time and 0.39% taken by the ten largest. The specimen sequenced was naive CD4+ T cells from PBMCs. As to subset: CD45RA+ positively selected. This receptor was taken from a man aged 18 to 29 in good health. Some clones in this sample may be carry-over from other donors' samples. The rearrangement links TRBV6-7 to TRBJ2-7; D gene unclear. TRBV6-7 is assigned to the ORF class and has an uncertain function. The CDR3 spells CASSYVRLYEQYF. CDR3 nucleotide sequence: TGTGCCAGCAGTTACGTGCGACTGTACGAGCAGTACTTC.